One T cell receptor beta chain is described in this entry. Its antigen is currently unknown. Clones were read by immunoSEQ multiplex PCR, and TCRdb kept only the in-frame ones, dropping some. The sample has 50,000 to 55,000 clones, about 88% seen once. V lost 7 bases and J 2 bases, leaving 14 bases between the germline ends. CDR3 size: 14 residues. Germline V gene data show CDR1 as SGDLS and CDR2 as YYNGEE. These data are taken from a study of PD-L1 blockade in urothelial cancer. Study details: About 85% of the roughly 30 patients comprised males who had bladder-origin urothelial cancer. Analysis of blood occurred 3 weeks (second dose) and 6 weeks after treatment start. Study outcomes and limitations: Tumor-associated blood clones were expanded more by durable-benefit patients at 3 weeks.

Time point denoted: peripheral blood 6 weeks after treatment start. Pretreatment and on-treatment blood mononuclear cell samples were taken, totaling between 1 and 8 time points per patient. This chain joins TRBV9 and TRBJ2-3; possibly TRBD1 for D (5 bases). Sample: PBMCs, taken around atezolizumab (anti-PD-L1) treatment. The clonotype originates from a man between 60 and 75 years old with urothelial cancer. The CDR3 coding sequence is TGTGCCAGCTGCCCAGGGCCACTCACAGATACGCAGTATTTT. It encodes CASCPGPLTDTQYF.